This TCR beta chain came from a study of cytomegalovirus exposure and HLA in healthy donors. Primers included in the PCR were 60 Vbeta and 13 Jbeta primers. Measured with immunoSEQ multiplex PCR; TCRdb has only the in-frame clones, and not every one. The sample lists 130,000 to 150,000 clones, 80% seen once, with around 4.3% in the top ten. Germline V lookup: CDR1 KGHSH, CDR2 LQKENI. V lost 3 bases to trimming and J lost 1 base, with 15 bases between them. The CDR3 consists of 16 residues. This TCR derives from a man in his forties in good health and CMV-seronegative. The rearrangement joins TRBV18 to TRBJ2-5, with D tentatively TRBD1 (5 bases). The sample taken for sequencing was PBMCs. CDR3 nucleotide sequence: TGTGCCAGCTCACCCCTAACTGGGGCGGCCCAAGAGACCCAGTACTTC. Its protein is CASSPLTGAAQETQYF. Drawing the rest from reference TRBV18 and TRBJ2-5, the complete variable domain is NAGVMQNPRHLVRRRGQEARLRCSPMKGHSHVYWYRQLPEEGLKFMVYLQKENIIDESGMPKERFSAEFPKEGPSILRIQQVVRGDSAAYFCASSPLTGAAQETQYFGPGTRLLVL.